This T cell receptor (beta chain) came from a study of T-cell reconstitution after alpha-beta-depleted transplantation in children. The CDR3 contains 14 residues. Looked up from germline, CDR1 is MNHEY and CDR2 is SVGEGT. Trimming cost V 7 bases and J 3 bases; bases outside gene matches: 6. Unique molecular identifiers were used in preparing the TCRbeta library. MiXCR, applied by TCRdb to the PCR reads, yields one record per CDR3 protein. The sample includes 350,000 to 450,000 distinct CDR3 sequences, more than 10% of them seen just once. This clonotype was observed at least ten times. The sequences come from PBMCs, collected from the stem cell graft. The chain carries TRBV6-2 or TRBV6-3 and TRBJ2-1; 7 positions agree with TRBD1. This sequence was found in a human donor who donated a stem cell graft to a child with Fanconi anemia. CDR3 coding DNA: TGTGCCAGCAAGGGGGCAGCCATCTACAATGAGCAGTTCTTC. Its protein product is CASKGAAIYNEQFF.